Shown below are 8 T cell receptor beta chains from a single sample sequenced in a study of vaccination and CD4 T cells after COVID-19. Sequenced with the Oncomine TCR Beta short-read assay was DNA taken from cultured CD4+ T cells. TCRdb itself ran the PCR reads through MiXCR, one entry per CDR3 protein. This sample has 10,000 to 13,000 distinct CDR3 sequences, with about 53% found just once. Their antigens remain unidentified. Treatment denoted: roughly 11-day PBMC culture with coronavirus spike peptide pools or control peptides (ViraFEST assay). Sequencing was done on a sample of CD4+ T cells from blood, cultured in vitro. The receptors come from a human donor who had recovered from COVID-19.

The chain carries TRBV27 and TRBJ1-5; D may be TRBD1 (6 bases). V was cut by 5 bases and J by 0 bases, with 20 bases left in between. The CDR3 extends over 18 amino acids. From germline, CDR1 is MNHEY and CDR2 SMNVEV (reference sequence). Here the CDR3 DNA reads TGTGCCAGCAGTCCTAGGGGGGGCGGAGACCTTAGCAATCAGCCCCAGCATTTT. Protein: CASSPRGGGDLSNQPQHF.

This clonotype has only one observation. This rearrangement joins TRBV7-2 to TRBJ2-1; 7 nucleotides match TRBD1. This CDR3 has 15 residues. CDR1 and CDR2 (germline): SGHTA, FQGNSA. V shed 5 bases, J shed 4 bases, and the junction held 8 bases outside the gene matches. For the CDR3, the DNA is TGTGCCAGCAGCGATACCGGGACAGTGTACAATGAGCAGTTCTTC. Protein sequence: CASSDTGTVYNEQFF.

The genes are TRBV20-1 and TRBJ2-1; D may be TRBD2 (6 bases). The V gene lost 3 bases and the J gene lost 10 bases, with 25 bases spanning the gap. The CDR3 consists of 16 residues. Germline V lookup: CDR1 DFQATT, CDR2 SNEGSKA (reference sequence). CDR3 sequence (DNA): TGCAGTGCTAGTTGGTTCTGGCGGGATCGCCCCACGGAGCAGTTCTTC. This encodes CSASWFWRDRPTEQFF.

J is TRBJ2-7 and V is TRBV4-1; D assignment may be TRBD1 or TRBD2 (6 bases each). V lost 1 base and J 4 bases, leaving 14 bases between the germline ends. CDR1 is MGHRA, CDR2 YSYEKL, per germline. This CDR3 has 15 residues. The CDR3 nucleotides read TGCGCCAGCAGCCAAGTGGGGGGCCACGGGTACGAGCAGTACTTC. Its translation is CASSQVGGHGYEQYF.

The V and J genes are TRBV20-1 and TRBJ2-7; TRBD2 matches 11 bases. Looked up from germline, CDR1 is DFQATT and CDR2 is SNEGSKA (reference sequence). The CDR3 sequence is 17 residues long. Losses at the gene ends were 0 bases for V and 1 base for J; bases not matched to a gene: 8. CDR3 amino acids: CSARDLLTSGSSYEQYF. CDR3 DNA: TGCAGTGCTAGAGACCTCTTAACTAGCGGGAGTTCCTACGAGCAGTACTTC.

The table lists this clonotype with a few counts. The CDR3 sequence: CASSLFLGVAGGPYEQYF. CDR3 DNA sequence: TGTGCCAGCAGTTTATTTTTGGGGGTTGCGGGAGGCCCCTACGAGCAGTACTTC. The chain joins TRBV27 to TRBJ2-7; the match to TRBD2 covers 8 bases. Trimming at V came to 1 base and at J to 2 bases, leaving 13 bases not matched to a gene. CDR1 MNHEY and CDR2 SMNVEV come from the germline V gene (reference sequence). This CDR3 is 18 amino acids long.

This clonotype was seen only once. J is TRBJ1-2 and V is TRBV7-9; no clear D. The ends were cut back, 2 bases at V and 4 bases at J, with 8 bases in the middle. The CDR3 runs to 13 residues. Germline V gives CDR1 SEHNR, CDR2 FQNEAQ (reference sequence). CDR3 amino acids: CASSLNSVYGYTF. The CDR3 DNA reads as TGTGCCAGCAGCTTAAACAGCGTCTATGGCTACACCTTC.

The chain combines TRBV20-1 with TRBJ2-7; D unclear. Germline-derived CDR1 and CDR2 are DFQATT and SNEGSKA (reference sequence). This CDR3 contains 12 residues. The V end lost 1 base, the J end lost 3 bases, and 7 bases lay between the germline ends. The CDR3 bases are TGCAGTGCTAGAGCGGGTTTCTACGAGCAGTACTTC. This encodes CSARAGFYEQYF.